What follows describes a single TCR beta chain. Authors' processing steps: Amplified reference gene primers provided the basis for estimating nucleated cell counts. TCRdb keeps only in-frame clones here, not all; method: immunoSEQ multiplex PCR. V and J calls and clone size are copied from that table; D and trimming were computed from the DNA. The sample has about 240,000 clones; approximately 80% are singletons. This record comes from a study of blood T cell repertoires in COVID-19. Study-wide background: The analysed material was cDNA or gDNA that came from T cells, B-cell-depleted T cells, or PBMCs.

The ends were cut back, 4 bases at V and 6 bases at J, with 17 bases in the middle. Germline V gene data show CDR1 as MNHEY and CDR2 as SVGAGI. The CDR3 loop spans 15 amino acids. The sequence was collected from a woman at least 80 years old with COVID-19, enrolled during active disease. V usage is TRBV6-5 and J usage is TRBJ2-3; the D is unclear. The sequenced sample consisted of peripheral blood. The CDR3 DNA is TGTGCCAGCAGTTTCTCGACTGGTTCCTTCGATACGCAGTATTTT. Translated, it gives CASSFSTGSFDTQYF.